One sample yielded the 10 T cell receptor beta chains listed below, sequenced in a study of beta chain features in type 1 diabetes. Reverse transcription of all isolated RNA meant that expressed TCRB transcripts were sequenced. The protocol was immunoSEQ multiplex PCR, while the TCRdb copy is restricted to in-frame clones and leaves out a portion. The data contain hundreds of thousands of clones, 30% of them singletons. The source material was naive CD4+ T cells from blood. These TCRs come from a man aged 18 to 29 in good health.

This clone has a handful of counts. The genes are TRBV29-1 and TRBJ2-3; tentatively, D is TRBD1 or TRBD2 (6 bases each). With 1 base removed from V and 6 bases from J, the gap between germline ends came to 14 bases. Germline V lookup: CDR1 SQVTM, CDR2 ANQGSEA. This CDR3 is 14 amino acids long. The CDR3 nucleotides are TGCAGCGTTGAAGCCGGGGGCTTGCGGGATACGCAGTATTTT. Amino acids: CSVEAGGLRDTQYF.

This clone was picked up a small number of times. The chain recombines TRBV29-1 with TRBJ2-3; D is tentatively TRBD1 or TRBD2 (6 bases each). Germline CDR1 reads SQVTM; CDR2 reads ANQGSEA. The length of the CDR3 is 18 residues. V was pared by 7 bases and J by 0 bases, with 26 bases between. In DNA form, the CDR3 reads TGCAGCGCCCGGACAGCCTTCTACGCAGGGAGGAGCACAGATACGCAGTATTTT. It codes for CSARTAFYAGRSTDTQYF.

The CDR3 here is CATDGQDYGYTF. In DNA, the CDR3 is TGTGCCACCGACGGACAGGACTATGGCTACACCTTC. The chain carries TRBV10-3 and TRBJ1-2; TRBD1 aligns across 7 bases. After removal of 10 bases from V and 3 bases from J, the junction contained 5 bases not matched to a gene. This CDR3 region has 12 residues. Germline V gene data show CDR1 as ENHRY and CDR2 as SYGVKD.

The J gene is TRBJ2-7, the V gene TRBV7-9, with D tentatively TRBD2 (6 bases). V lost 1 base and J lost 4, with 17 bases in between. CDR1 is SEHNR, CDR2 FQNEAQ, per germline (reference sequence). CDR3 length: 16 residues. Here the CDR3 reads CASSLGRPGRSYEQYF. In DNA, the CDR3 is TGTGCCAGCAGCTTAGGACGGCCAGGGAGGTCGTACGAGCAGTACTTC.

The chain carries TRBV6-6 and TRBJ2-7, with D maybe TRBD1 (6 bases). Germline V gene sequence: CDR1 MNHNY, CDR2 SVGAGI (reference sequence). Trimming removed 6 bases from V and 1 base from J, with 13 bases in between. This CDR3 has 14 amino acids. The CDR3 is CASRTGQSSYEQYF. As DNA, the CDR3 is TGTGCCAGCAGGACGGGACAATCTTCCTACGAGCAGTACTTC.

The gene calls are TRBV7-9 and TRBJ1-3; D perhaps matches TRBD1 (5 bases). The CDR3 is 15 residues long. Between the trimmed V and J ends, which lost 5 bases and 0 bases, there was a span of 11 bases. CDR1 and CDR2 from the germline V gene are SEHNR and FQNEAQ (reference sequence). CDR3 region: CASSAQVNSGNTIYF. The DNA for the CDR3 is TGTGCCAGCAGCGCACAGGTTAACTCTGGAAACACCATATATTTT.

This clone has just a few counts. The chain uses TRBV27 and TRBJ2-5, with D possibly TRBD2 on 6 matching bases. CDR3 size: 14 residues. The V end lost 3 bases, the J end lost 5 bases, and 13 bases lay between the germline ends. Germline assignment: CDR1 MNHEY and CDR2 SMNVEV (reference sequence). CDR3 sequence reads: CASSLEGVGETQYF. The DNA for the CDR3 is TGTGCCAGCAGTTTGGAGGGCGTAGGGGAGACCCAGTACTTC.

This clone was seen a handful of times. The chain carries TRBV30 and TRBJ1-2, with 11 bases fitting TRBD1. The junction had 6 bases not matched to a gene; V was cut back by 5 bases and J by 7 bases. Germline loops: CDR1 GTSNPN, CDR2 SVGIG (reference sequence). The length of the CDR3 is 13 residues. This CDR3 is CAWGTGGMRGYTF. CDR3 nucleotide sequence: TGTGCCTGGGGGACAGGGGGAATGCGTGGCTACACCTTC.

The chain joins TRBV5-1 to TRBJ1-2; the D is unclear. CDR3 length equals 13 residues. Germline CDR1 and CDR2: SGHRS and YFSETQ. Trimming left V 2 bases short and J 3 bases short, with 8 bases between. The CDR3 spells CASSFWGDYGYTF. CDR3 sequence (DNA): TGCGCCAGCAGCTTCTGGGGAGACTATGGCTACACCTTC.

The V and J genes are TRBV29-1 and TRBJ2-3, with TRBD1 as a possible D gene (5 bases). The germline V gene encodes CDR1 SQVTM and CDR2 ANQGSEA. The CDR3 has 12 residues. Trimming left V 7 bases short and J 2 bases short, with 10 bases between. The CDR3 region has the DNA TGCAGCGCCAGGGCACCCACAGATACGCAGTATTTT. It is translated as CSARAPTDTQYF.